The 2 T cell receptor beta chains presented below share a single source sample, sequenced in a study of cytomegalovirus exposure and HLA in healthy donors. Vbeta (60) and Jbeta (13) primers were used in the PCR. TCRdb keeps only in-frame clones here, not all; method: immunoSEQ multiplex PCR. The table records more than 150,000 clones, about 82% of them present only once. Sequencing used PBMCs. The source is a man aged 18-30 years in good health and CMV-seronegative.

CDR3 nucleotide sequence: TGTGCCAGCAGCTTAGTGCCTAGCGGGGCTTACAATGAGCAGTTCTTC. This gives the protein CASSLVPSGAYNEQFF. The rearrangement links TRBV7-6 to TRBJ2-1, with 9 bases aligning to TRBD2. This CDR3 contains 16 residues. Germline loops: CDR1 SGHVS, CDR2 FNYEAQ. With 1 base clipped from V and 4 bases from J, the junction kept 5 bases outside the gene matches.

V is TRBV7-9 and J is TRBJ1-5; D perhaps matches TRBD1 (6 bases). V was trimmed by 3 bases and J by 1 base, leaving 19 bases between them. This CDR3 has 18 amino acids. CDR1 and CDR2 from the germline V gene are SEHNR and FQNEAQ (reference sequence). The CDR3 region has the DNA TGTGCCAGCAGCTTTTTTGTCCAGGGGTACGGGAGCAATCAGCCCCAGCATTTT. Translation: CASSFFVQGYGSNQPQHF.